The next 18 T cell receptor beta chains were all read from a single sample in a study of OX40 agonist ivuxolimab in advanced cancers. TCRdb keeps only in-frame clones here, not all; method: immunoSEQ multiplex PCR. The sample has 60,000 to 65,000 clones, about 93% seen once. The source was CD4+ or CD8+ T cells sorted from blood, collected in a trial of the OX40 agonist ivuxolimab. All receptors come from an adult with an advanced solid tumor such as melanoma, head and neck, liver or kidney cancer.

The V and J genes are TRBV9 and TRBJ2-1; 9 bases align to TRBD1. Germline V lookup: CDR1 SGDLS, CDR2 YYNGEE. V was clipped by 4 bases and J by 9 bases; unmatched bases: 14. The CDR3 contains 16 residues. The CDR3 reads CASSPNVGTGYREQFF. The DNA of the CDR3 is TGTGCCAGCAGCCCTAATGTCGGGACAGGGTACCGTGAGCAGTTCTTC.

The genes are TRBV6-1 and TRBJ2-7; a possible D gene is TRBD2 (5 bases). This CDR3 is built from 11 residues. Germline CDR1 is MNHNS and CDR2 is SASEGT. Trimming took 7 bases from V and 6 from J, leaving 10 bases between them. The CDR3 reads CASTYGLEQYF. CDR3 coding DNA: TGTGCCAGCACCTACGGACTCGAGCAGTACTTC.

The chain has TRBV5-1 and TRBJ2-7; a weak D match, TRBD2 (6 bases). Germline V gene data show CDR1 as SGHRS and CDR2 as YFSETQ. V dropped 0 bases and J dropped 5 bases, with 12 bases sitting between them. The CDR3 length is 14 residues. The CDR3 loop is CASSLGREGNEQYF. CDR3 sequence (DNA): TGCGCCAGCAGCTTGGGGCGGGAAGGGAACGAGCAGTACTTC.

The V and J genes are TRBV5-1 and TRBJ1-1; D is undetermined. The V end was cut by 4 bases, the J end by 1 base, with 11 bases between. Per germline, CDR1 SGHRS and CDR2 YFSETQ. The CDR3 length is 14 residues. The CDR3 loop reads CASSPHRQNTEAFF. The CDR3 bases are TGCGCCAGCAGCCCACACCGCCAGAACACTGAAGCTTTCTTT.

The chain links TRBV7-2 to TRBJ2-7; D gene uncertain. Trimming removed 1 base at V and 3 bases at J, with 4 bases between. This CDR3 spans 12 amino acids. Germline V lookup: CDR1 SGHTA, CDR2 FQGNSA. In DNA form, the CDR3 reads TGTGCCAGCAGCTTAGATCTCTACGAGCAGTACTTC. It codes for CASSLDLYEQYF.

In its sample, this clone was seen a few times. CDR3 DNA: TGTGCCAGCAGTAGGGACAGGGGGCAATATCAGCCCCAGCATTTT. Protein sequence: CASSRDRGQYQPQHF. The chain carries TRBV28 and TRBJ1-5; TRBD1 agrees at 12 bases. V lost 5 bases, J lost 5 bases, and 4 bases stayed unmatched. The germline V gene encodes CDR1 MDHEN and CDR2 SYDVKM. The CDR3 runs to 15 residues.

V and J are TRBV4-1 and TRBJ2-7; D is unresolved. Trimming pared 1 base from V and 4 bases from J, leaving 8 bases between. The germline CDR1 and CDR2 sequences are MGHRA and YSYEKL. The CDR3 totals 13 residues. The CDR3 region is CASSQGVFYEQYF. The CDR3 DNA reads TGCGCCAGCAGCCAAGGAGTCTTTTACGAGCAGTACTTC.

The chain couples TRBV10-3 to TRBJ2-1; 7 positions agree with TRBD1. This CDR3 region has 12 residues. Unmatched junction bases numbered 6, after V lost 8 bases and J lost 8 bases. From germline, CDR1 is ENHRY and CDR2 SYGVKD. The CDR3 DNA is TGTGCCATCGCCGACAGGGCGGATGAGCAGTTCTTC. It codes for CAIADRADEQFF.

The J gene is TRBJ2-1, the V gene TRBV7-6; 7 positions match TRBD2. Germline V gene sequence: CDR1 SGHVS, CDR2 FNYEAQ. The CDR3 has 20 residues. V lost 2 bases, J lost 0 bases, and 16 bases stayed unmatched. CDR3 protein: CASSLTGPPGGPPSYNEQFF. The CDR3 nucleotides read TGTGCCAGCAGCTTAACGGGTCCCCCGGGAGGCCCGCCCTCCTACAATGAGCAGTTCTTC. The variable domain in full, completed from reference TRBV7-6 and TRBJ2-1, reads GAGVSQSPRYKVTKRGQDVALRCDPISGHVSLYWYRQALGQGPEFLTYFNYEAQQDKSGLPNDRFSAERPEGSISTLTIQRTEQRDSAMYRCASSLTGPPGGPPSYNEQFFGPGTRLTVL.

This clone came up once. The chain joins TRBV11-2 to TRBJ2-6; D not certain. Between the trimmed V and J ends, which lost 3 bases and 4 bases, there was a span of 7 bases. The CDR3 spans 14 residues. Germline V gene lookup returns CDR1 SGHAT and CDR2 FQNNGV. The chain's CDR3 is CASSFGRGANVLTF. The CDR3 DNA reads TGTGCCAGCAGCTTTGGCCGGGGGGCCAACGTCCTGACTTTC.

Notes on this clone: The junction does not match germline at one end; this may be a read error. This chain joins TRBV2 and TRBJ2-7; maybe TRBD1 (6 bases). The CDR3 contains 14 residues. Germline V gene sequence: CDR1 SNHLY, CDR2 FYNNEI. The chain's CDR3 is CAGSDGGRAYEQYF. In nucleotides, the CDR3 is TGTGCCGGCAGTGATGGGGGCCGGGCCTACGAGCAGTACTTC.

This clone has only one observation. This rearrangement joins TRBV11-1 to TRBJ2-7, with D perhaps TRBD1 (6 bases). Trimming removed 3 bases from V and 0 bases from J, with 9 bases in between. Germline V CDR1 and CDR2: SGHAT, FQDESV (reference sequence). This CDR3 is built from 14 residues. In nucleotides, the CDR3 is TGTGCCAGCAGCTTGGGACACCCCTCCTACGAGCAGTACTTC. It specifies CASSLGHPSYEQYF.

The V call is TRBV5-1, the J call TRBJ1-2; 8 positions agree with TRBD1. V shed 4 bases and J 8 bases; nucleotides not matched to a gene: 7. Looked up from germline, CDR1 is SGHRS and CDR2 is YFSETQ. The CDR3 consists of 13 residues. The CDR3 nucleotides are TGCGCCAGCAGCACTGGACAGGGACGCGGCTACACCTTC. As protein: CASSTGQGRGYTF.

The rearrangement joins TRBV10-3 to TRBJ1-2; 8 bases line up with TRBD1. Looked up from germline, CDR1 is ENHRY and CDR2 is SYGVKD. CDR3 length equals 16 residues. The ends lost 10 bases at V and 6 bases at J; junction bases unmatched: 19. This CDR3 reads CATVEEQGVNRNGYTF. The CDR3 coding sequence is TGTGCCACCGTGGAGGAACAGGGGGTCAATAGGAATGGCTACACCTTC.

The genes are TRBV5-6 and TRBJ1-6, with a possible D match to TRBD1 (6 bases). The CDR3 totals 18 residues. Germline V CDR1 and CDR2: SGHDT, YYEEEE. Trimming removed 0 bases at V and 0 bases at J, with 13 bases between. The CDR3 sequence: CASSLARDTRSYNSPLHF. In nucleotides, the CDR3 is TGTGCCAGCAGCTTGGCCCGGGACACCCGCTCCTATAATTCACCCCTCCACTTT.

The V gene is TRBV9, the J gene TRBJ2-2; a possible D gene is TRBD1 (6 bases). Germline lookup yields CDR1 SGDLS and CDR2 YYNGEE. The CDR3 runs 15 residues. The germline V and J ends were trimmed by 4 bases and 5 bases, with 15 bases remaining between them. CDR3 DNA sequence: TGTGCCAGCAGCCCAACACAGGGCTGGACCGGGGAGCTGTTTTTT. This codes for CASSPTQGWTGELFF.

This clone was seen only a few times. CDR3: CASSLTSGNEQFF. The CDR3 DNA sequence: TGTGCCAGCAGCCTAACTAGTGGGAATGAGCAGTTCTTC. The chain combines TRBV2 with TRBJ2-1; D is possibly TRBD2 (5 bases). V was trimmed by 6 bases and J by 7 bases, leaving 13 bases between them. The CDR3 length is 13 residues. The germline gives CDR1 SNHLY, CDR2 FYNNEI. The full variable domain, in which reference TRBV2 and TRBJ2-1 provide the parts outside the CDR3, is EPEVTQTPSHQVTQMGQEVILRCVPISNHLYFYWYRQILGQKVEFLVSFYNNEISEKSEIFDDQFSVERPDGSNFTLKIRSTKLEDSAMYFCASSLTSGNEQFFGPGTRLTVL.

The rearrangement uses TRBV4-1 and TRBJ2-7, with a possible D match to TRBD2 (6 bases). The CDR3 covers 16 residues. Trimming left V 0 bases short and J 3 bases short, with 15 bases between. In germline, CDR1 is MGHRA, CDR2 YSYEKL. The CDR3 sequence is CASSQDNRAGFYEQYF. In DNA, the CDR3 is TGCGCCAGCAGCCAAGATAATAGGGCGGGGTTCTACGAGCAGTACTTC.